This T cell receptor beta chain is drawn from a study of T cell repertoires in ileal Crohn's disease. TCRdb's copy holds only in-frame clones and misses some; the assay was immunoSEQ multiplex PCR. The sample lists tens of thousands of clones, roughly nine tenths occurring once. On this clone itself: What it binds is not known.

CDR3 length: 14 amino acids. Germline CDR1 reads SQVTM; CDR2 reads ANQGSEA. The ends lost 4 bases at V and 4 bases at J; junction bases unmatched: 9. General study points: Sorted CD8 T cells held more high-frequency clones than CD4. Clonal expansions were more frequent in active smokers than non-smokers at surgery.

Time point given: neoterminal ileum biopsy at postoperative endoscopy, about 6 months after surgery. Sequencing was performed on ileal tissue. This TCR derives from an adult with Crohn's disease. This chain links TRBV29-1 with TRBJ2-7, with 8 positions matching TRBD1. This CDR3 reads CSVGSWDRRYEQYV. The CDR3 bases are TGCAGCGTTGGGTCATGGGACAGGAGGTACGAGCAGTACGTC.